This T cell receptor beta chain was identified during a study of shared clonotypes between healthy human individuals. Method: immunoSEQ multiplex PCR; TCRdb's copy keeps in-frame clones and lacks some. Of about 750,000 clones listed, roughly 92% are singletons. Cells designated naive CD8 were CD45RO-negative and were positively selected for CCR7, with terminally differentiated effector memory CD45RA+ cells excluded. Concerning this clone itself: The antigen is unknown.

Study results and limitations: Naive subsets generally had larger estimated richness than memory subsets. Depth of sequencing was expected to influence donor clonotype sharing. Sampling covered blood only; tissue repertoires likely differ. The four-donor shared clonotypes exceeded non-shared clonotypes in generation probability, with non-shared ones scoring lower.

The sequence was obtained from a man aged 25-45 years in good health. The sequenced sample consisted of naive CD8+ T cells sorted from blood.

CDR3: CASSYGNEKLFF. CDR3 bases: TGTGCCAGCAGTTACGGGAATGAAAAACTGTTTTTT. This sequence joins TRBV6-5 and TRBJ1-4; D gene unclear. Trimming removed 2 bases at V and 5 bases at J, with 3 bases between. The CDR3 consists of 12 residues. Germline-derived CDR1 and CDR2 are MNHEY and SVGAGI.